This T cell receptor beta chain derives from a study of cytomegalovirus exposure and HLA in healthy donors. Study findings and constraints: V- and J-gene trimming in TCR beta was tied to a missense DCLRE1C variant by an analysis performed later.

Primers included in the PCR were 60 Vbeta and 13 Jbeta primers. Profiling relied on immunoSEQ multiplex PCR, and the TCRdb table lists in-frame clones only, not all of them. The sample contains about 180,000 clones, about four fifths of which appear only once. There are 14 residues in the CDR3. V was clipped by 0 bases and J by 8 bases, with 16 bases between them. Germline CDR1 is GTSNPN and CDR2 is SVGIG (reference sequence). As for this clone: Its antigen is unknown.

This TCR came from a male donor in good health and CMV-seronegative. Sequences were obtained from PBMCs. J is TRBJ1-2 and V is TRBV30; unclear D gene. In DNA, the CDR3 is TGTGCCTGGAGTGTACCCGCGCTGGGCAGGGGCTACACCTTC. Protein sequence: CAWSVPALGRGYTF.